This is a list of T cell receptor beta chains from one sample in a study of blood T cell repertoires in COVID-19. Here immunoSEQ multiplex PCR was the method, and the copy in TCRdb shows in-frame clones only, minus some. The data hold roughly 200,000 clones, with roughly 79% observed a single time. Sequenced input: peripheral blood. The receptors shown here come from a woman in her thirties or forties with COVID-19, enrolled during active disease. CDR3s leave out the opening cysteine and the closing phenylalanine or tryptophan. The order of the fields is J gene, D gene, clone size, V gene, CDR3 protein. A D gene is named only where the DNA matches it firmly. The size of a clone is reported for some rows only, either as once, few or many, or as a class for expanded clones.

>TRBJ1-1|TRBD1|-|TRBV3-1/TRBV3-2
ASSHRTGSLMNTEAF
>TRBJ2-4|TRBD2|-|TRBV2
ASSGAGVAGEIQY
>TRBJ1-1|TRBD1|-|TRBV4-1
ASSLGQGTTEAF
>TRBJ2-2|-|-|TRBV4-2
ASRQLADTGELF
>TRBJ2-2|-|-|TRBV28
ASSSGYRSDTGELF
>TRBJ2-3|TRBD2|-|TRBV7-2
ASSSGGSGGRAQY
>TRBJ1-2|TRBD1|-|TRBV5-1
ASSHQTGSNYGYT
>TRBJ2-1|-|-|TRBV3-1/TRBV3-2
ASSHSPGDSEQF
>TRBJ2-3|-|few|TRBV10-1
ASSDPGGEIRYTDTQY
>TRBJ2-5|-|-|TRBV15
ATSRDKASGHQY
>TRBJ2-1|-|-|TRBV15
ATGRAVFYNEQF
>TRBJ2-7|TRBD2|-|TRBV4-2
ASSQDSLAGVYEQY
>TRBJ2-5|TRBD2|-|TRBV15
ATSIPGRGDETQY
>TRBJ1-5|TRBD1|-|TRBV12-3/TRBV12-4
ASSGTGNQPQH
>TRBJ1-1|-|-|TRBV19
ASSIGQANTEAF
>TRBJ2-4|TRBD2|-|TRBV27
ASKTSGGENIQY
>TRBJ1-2|-|-|TRBV13
ASSLAVSNGYT
>TRBJ2-5|-|-|TRBV7-9
ASSLEALSAETQY
>TRBJ2-2|-|-|TRBV14
ASSQVIPGHMNTGELF
>TRBJ2-1|-|-|TRBV6-5
ASRPQGGYDNEQF
>TRBJ2-7|-|once|TRBV3-1/TRBV3-2
ASSQRSGGKH
>TRBJ2-1|-|-|TRBV7-2
ASSFMRGLYNEQF
>TRBJ1-6|TRBD1|few|TRBV6-2/TRBV6-3
ASSYGQGADIFSPLH
>TRBJ2-1|TRBD2|-|TRBV11-2
ASSLLAVSYNEQF
>TRBJ1-6|-|-|TRBV2
ASGGYRANSPLH
>TRBJ2-5|TRBD1|-|TRBV27
ASRLTGGSETQY
>TRBJ2-7|TRBD2|-|TRBV11-2
ASSLGTSLPYEQY
>TRBJ1-5|-|-|TRBV4-1
ASSQEQVGRLSQPQH
>TRBJ2-5|-|-|TRBV18
ASSPRQKETQY
>TRBJ2-1|TRBD2|once|TRBV5-5
ASSLGLAGGLGNEQF
>TRBJ2-5|-|-|TRBV6-6
ASSRVSGETQY
>TRBJ2-2|-|-|TRBV18
ASLPRVSGELF
>TRBJ1-2|TRBD1|-|TRBV4-1
ASSQVMGQGNLYGYT
>TRBJ2-1|-|-|TRBV6-5
ASSYRSSEHEQF
>TRBJ1-4|-|-|TRBV5-1
ASSLVPTGPSEKLF
>TRBJ2-6|-|-|TRBV20-1
SASSDSGANVLT
>TRBJ1-1|TRBD1|-|TRBV7-8
ASRQGQGGTEAF
>TRBJ2-5|-|-|TRBV15
ATSRAGLAETQY
>TRBJ1-4|-|-|TRBV12-3/TRBV12-4
ASRSRANEKLF
>TRBJ1-2|TRBD1|few|TRBV2
ASSDLGAGQNYGYT
>TRBJ1-5|-|-|TRBV27
ASSFLRELNQPQH
>TRBJ2-1|TRBD2|-|TRBV27
ASSQSSGRASGGSNEQF
>TRBJ1-1|-|few|TRBV14
ASSHRNRAWGTEAF
>TRBJ1-2|-|-|TRBV5-8
ASSLGTAYGYT
>TRBJ2-1|-|once|TRBV6-5
ASSPDYTEQF